This record covers a single TCR beta chain. Its matching antigen is unknown. Sequencing used immunoSEQ multiplex PCR; TCRdb keeps in-frame clones, though not all of them. This table holds about 2 million clones, roughly 95% found once. The entry originates in a study of shared clonotypes between healthy human individuals. Whole-study context: The study enrolled a couple of women and three men aged 18 to 49. General study points: The diversity represented, both genetic and in exposure history, was limited by few donors. The study found lower generation probabilities in non-shared clonotypes than in those shared by all four donors.

CD45RO-negative, CCR7-selected cells formed the naive CD8 fraction, which excluded terminally differentiated effector memory CD45RA+ cells. The CDR3 totals 13 residues. Trimming stripped 6 bases from V and 5 bases from J, with 17 bases between. Germline lookup yields CDR1 SQVTM and CDR2 ANQGSEA. Sequencing input: naive CD8+ T cells sorted from blood. The TCR sequence derives from a man between 18 and 35 years old in good health. The rearrangement links TRBV29-1 to TRBJ2-7; the D call may be TRBD1 or TRBD2 (5 bases each). CDR3 in amino acids: CSVRRGRMDEQYF. For the CDR3, the DNA is TGCAGCGTACGACGGGGCCGAATGGACGAGCAGTACTTC.